These 5 T cell receptor beta chains came from one sample sequenced in a study of CD8+ T cells in alopecia areata. Sorting relied on CD4, CD8alpha, NKG2D, NKG2ACE and other markers applied to pooled cutaneous lymph node cells. Sequencing used cDNA as its template, made by extracting RNA and reverse transcribing it. Sequencing was performed with immunoSEQ multiplex PCR; in TCRdb, only in-frame clones are kept and a portion is missing. The profile covers about 18,000 clones, none occurring a single time. Material for sequencing was CD8+ T cells sorted from a lymph node. These receptors all come from a C3H/HeJ mouse with alopecia areata. Strain haplotype (MHC): H2-k.

About this clone itself: Here the gene names and germline are mouse. CDR3 DNA (partial): TGTGCCAGCGGTGATGCCCAGGGAACAAACTCC. Residues: CASGDAQGTNS. The entire CDR3 is CASGDAQGTNSDYTF. The genes are TRBV13-2 and TRBJ1-2, with a tentative D call TRBD1 (5 bases). The sequence runs out 4 residues before the end of the CDR3; the remainder is reconstructed from the germline J gene. The CDR3 is 15 amino acids. CDR1 is NNHNN and CDR2 is SYGAGS in the germline V gene (reference sequence). V lost 0 bases to trimming and J lost 0 bases, with 9 bases between them.

This clone was found a few times. Germline and genes: mouse. The covered CDR3 bases are TGTGCCAGCGGACAGACCAACGAA. It translates to CASGQTNE. The entire CDR3 protein reads CASGQTNERLFF. The chain recombines TRBV13-1 with TRBJ1-4; D is possibly TRBD1 (6 bases). The read stops 4 residues short of the end of the CDR3; the missing end is completed from the germline J gene. Germline V gene data show CDR1 as NSHNY and CDR2 as SYGAGN. The germline V and J ends were trimmed by 7 bases and 3 bases, with 7 bases remaining between them. This CDR3 has 12 amino acids.

This clone was seen ten or more times. The gene symbols are mouse symbols. The read comes to an end 4 residues before the CDR3 does, leaving the germline J gene to fill in the end. The rearrangement uses TRBV13-1 and TRBJ2-2; 8 positions match TRBD2. This CDR3 region has 14 residues. Germline-derived CDR1 and CDR2 are NSHNY and SYGAGN. Trimming removed 5 bases from V and 1 base from J; junction bases left unmatched: 1. The CDR3 bases that were read are TGTGCCAGCAGCGACTGGGGAAACACCGGG. This sequence encodes CASSDWGNTG. The full CDR3 reads CASSDWGNTGQLYF.

This clone was counted many times. Genes and germline come from the mouse. The read ends 4 residues shy of where the CDR3 ends; the end is completed using the germline J gene. The chain is built from TRBV19 and TRBJ2-4; maybe TRBD1 (6 bases). CDR3 length: 13 residues. CDR1 is FNHDT and CDR2 is SITEND in the germline V gene (reference sequence). The V end lost 3 bases, the J end lost 1 base, and 6 bases lay between the germline ends. CDR3 bases read: TGTGCCAGCAGTAGGACAGGTCAAAAC. This gives the protein CASSRTGQN. The CDR3 as a whole reads CASSRTGQNTLYF. The complete variable domain, with remaining parts taken from reference TRBV19 and TRBJ2-4, reads GGIITQTPKFLIGQEGQKLTLKCQQNFNHDTMYWYRQDSGKGLRLIYYSITENDLQKGDLSEGYDASREKKSSFSLTVTSAQKNEMAVFLCASSRTGQNTLYFGAGTRLSVL.

There are many counts of this clone. Mouse gene names apply. The read ends 4 residues before the CDR3 terminus; that terminus is restored from the germline J gene. The J gene is TRBJ2-3, the V gene TRBV17; TRBD2 might be the D (6 bases). Germline V lookup: CDR1 MNHDT, CDR2 YYDKIL. The CDR3 totals 14 residues. The V end lost 4 bases, the J end lost 0 bases, and 8 bases lay between the germline ends. Incomplete CDR3 DNA: TGTGCTAGCAGTACCGGGACTAGTGCAGAA. Protein sequence: CASSTGTSAE. The whole CDR3 sequence reads CASSTGTSAETLYF.